This TCR beta chain derives from a study of control samples from healthy donors and cancer patients. Method: immunoSEQ multiplex PCR; TCRdb's copy keeps in-frame clones and lacks some. The sample carries 130,000 or so clones, about 90% recorded once. The CDR3 length is 15 residues. CDR1 is LGHDT, CDR2 YNNKEL, per germline (reference sequence). J was trimmed by 6 bases and V by 1 base; bases with no gene match: 5. The sequence was obtained from a man aged 18 to 29 in good health. The rearrangement uses TRBV3-1 (or the pseudogene TRBV3-2) and TRBJ2-3, with TRBD1 matching over 9 bases. Input material: blood. The CDR3 region has the DNA TGTGCCAGCAGCCAAGTGGGGACAGGGAAGGATACGCAGTATTTT. As protein: CASSQVGTGKDTQYF.